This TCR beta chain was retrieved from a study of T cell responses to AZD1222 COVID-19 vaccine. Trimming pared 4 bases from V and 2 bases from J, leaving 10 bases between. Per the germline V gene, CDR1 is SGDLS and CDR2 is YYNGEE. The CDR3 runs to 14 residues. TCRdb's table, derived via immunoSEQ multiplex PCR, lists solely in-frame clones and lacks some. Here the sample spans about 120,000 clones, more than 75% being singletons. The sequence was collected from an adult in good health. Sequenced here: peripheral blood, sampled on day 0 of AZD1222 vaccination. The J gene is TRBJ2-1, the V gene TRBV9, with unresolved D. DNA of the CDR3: TGTGCCAGCAGCTCAAGCCCACCCTACAATGAGCAGTTCTTC. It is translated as CASSSSPPYNEQFF.